These T cell receptor beta chains were read from a single sample in a study of human T cells and chemical hapten exposure. TCRdb redid the calling of the RACE reads with MiXCR, one entry per CDR3 protein. The sample shows about 80,000 distinct CDR3 sequences, roughly 15% of them seen only once. The source material was whole blood, sampled in connection with sensitization to the hapten diphenylcyclopropenone (DPC). The origin of the receptors is a woman in her forties or fifties with alopecia areata. Some clones in this sample may be carry-over from other donors' samples. The CDR3 runs from the conserved cysteine through the conserved F or W. The order of the fields is J gene, V gene, clone size, D gene, CDR3 DNA, CDR3 protein. D genes are given only for firm matches. Only part of the rows carry a size: once, few, many, or a class if the clone is expanded.

j_call: TRBJ2-5; v_call: TRBV18; clone_size: NA; d_call: TRBD2; cdr3_nt: TGTGCCAGCTCACCACGAAGCGGGAGTTCAGAGACCCAGTACTTC; cdr3_aa: CASSPRSGSSETQYF
j_call: TRBJ1-2; v_call: TRBV3-1; clone_size: few; d_call: NA; cdr3_nt: TGTGCCAGCAGCCAAGATCGGGGGAACCAGCCGAGCTACACCTTC; cdr3_aa: CASSQDRGNQPSYTF
j_call: TRBJ1-1; v_call: TRBV28; clone_size: few; d_call: NA; cdr3_nt: TGTGCCAGCAGTCGGAGCGGCGGCGAAGCTTTCTTT; cdr3_aa: CASSRSGGEAFF
j_call: TRBJ2-5; v_call: TRBV2; clone_size: few; d_call: TRBD2; cdr3_nt: TGTGCCAGCAGTGAGGGCCTAGCGGTGTTCGGAGAGACCCAGTACTTC; cdr3_aa: CASSEGLAVFGETQYF
j_call: TRBJ2-3; v_call: TRBV20-1; clone_size: few; d_call: NA; cdr3_nt: TGCAGTGCTAGACAGGCCCGCACAGATACGCAGTATTTT; cdr3_aa: CSARQARTDTQYF
j_call: TRBJ2-3; v_call: TRBV4-3; clone_size: NA; d_call: NA; cdr3_nt: TGCGCCAGCAGCCTCGGGACGTTCACAGATACGCAGTATTTT; cdr3_aa: CASSLGTFTDTQYF
j_call: TRBJ2-2; v_call: TRBV7-6; clone_size: few; d_call: NA; cdr3_nt: TGTGCCAGCACCACCTACAGGGAGGACACCGGGGAGCTGTTTTTT; cdr3_aa: CASTTYREDTGELFF
j_call: TRBJ2-1; v_call: TRBV7-9; clone_size: NA; d_call: TRBD2; cdr3_nt: TGTGCCAGCAGCTTAGCCGCGGGAGCCTGGAATGAGCAGTTCTTC; cdr3_aa: CASSLAAGAWNEQFF
j_call: TRBJ2-3; v_call: TRBV20-1; clone_size: NA; d_call: NA; cdr3_nt: TGCAGTGCTGGGGGACACATAGATACGCAGTATTTT; cdr3_aa: CSAGGHIDTQYF
j_call: TRBJ2-7; v_call: TRBV28; clone_size: NA; d_call: NA; cdr3_nt: TGTGCCAGCAGTTATTTGAGGGAGCAGTACTTC; cdr3_aa: CASSYLREQYF
j_call: TRBJ2-7; v_call: TRBV28; clone_size: NA; d_call: NA; cdr3_nt: TGTGCCAGCAGTTCGGGAGCCGTGAACTCCTACGAGCAGTACTTC; cdr3_aa: CASSSGAVNSYEQYF
j_call: TRBJ1-1; v_call: TRBV2; clone_size: few; d_call: NA; cdr3_nt: TGTGCCAGGGGGACGCCGAACACTGAAGCTTTCTTT; cdr3_aa: CARGTPNTEAFF